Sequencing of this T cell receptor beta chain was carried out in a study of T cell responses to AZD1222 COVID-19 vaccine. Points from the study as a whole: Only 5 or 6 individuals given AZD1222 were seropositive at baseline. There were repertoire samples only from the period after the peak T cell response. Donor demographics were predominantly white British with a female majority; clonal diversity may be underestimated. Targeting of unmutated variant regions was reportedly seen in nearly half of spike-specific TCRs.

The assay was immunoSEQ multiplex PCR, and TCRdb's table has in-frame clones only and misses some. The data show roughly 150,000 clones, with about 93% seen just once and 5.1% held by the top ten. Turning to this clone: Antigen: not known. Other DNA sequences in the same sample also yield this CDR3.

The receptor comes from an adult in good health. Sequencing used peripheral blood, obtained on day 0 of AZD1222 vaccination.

In DNA, the CDR3 is TGCGCCAGCAGCTTGGAATCGGACTATGGCTACACCTTC. Protein sequence: CASSLESDYGYTF. The rearrangement uses TRBV5-1 and TRBJ1-2; D is uncertain. CDR1 and CDR2 (germline): SGHRS, YFSETQ. The germline V and J ends were trimmed by 0 bases and 3 bases, with 6 bases remaining between them. The CDR3 contains 13 residues. Filled out from reference TRBV5-1 and TRBJ1-2, the complete variable domain reads KAGVTQTPRYLIKTRGQQVTLSCSPISGHRSVSWYQQTPGQGLQFLFEYFSETQRNKGNFPGRFSGRQFSNSRSEMNVSTLELGDSALYLCASSLESDYGYTFGSGTRLTVV.